This T cell receptor (beta chain) was retrieved from a study of T cells expressing NK-cell markers. cDNA encoding TCR beta was synthesized via 5'RACE template switching incorporating UMIs. TCRdb reprocessed the 5' RACE reads; each CDR3 protein has one entry and no DNA is given. The sample includes some 300,000 distinct CDR3 sequences. Study findings and constraints: These clonotypes additionally ranked first within the CD3+CD56-NKG2C+ fraction of a handful of donors.

A word on this clonotype: Its antigen remains unidentified.

The sample comprised blood T cells: a sorted CD56 or NKG2C T cell subset, CD4+ or CD8+ T cells, or bulk PBMC T cells (not recorded which). This TCR was recovered from a man aged 18 to 29 in good health.

The CDR3: CASSPPGASSNQPQHF. The chain recombines TRBV12-3 or TRBV12-4 with TRBJ1-5; without DNA, the TCRdb call of TRBD1 cannot be checked. This CDR3 is built from 16 residues.